This paragraph covers one TCR beta chain sequence. This sequence may be a read error, since a much larger clone differs from it by one base. PCR was performed a second time for roughly 7 to 11 cycles using a sample-barcoded 5' primer and a J-beta primer mix. TCRdb re-called the 5' RACE reads through MiXCR, storing one row per CDR3 protein. This sample has approximately 940,000 distinct CDR3 sequences, with around 46% found just once. The sample comes from a study of blood T cells in healthy people across ages. CDR1 and CDR2 (germline): MNHEY, SVGAGI. Trimming shortened V by 0 bases and J by 3 bases, and 14 bases separated the two germline ends. The CDR3 is made up of 17 amino acids.

This clonotype was obtained from a man aged 25 to 40 in good health. The chain recombines TRBV6-5 with TRBJ2-2; perhaps D is TRBD1 or TRBD2 (5 bases each). Sequenced sample: blood. The CDR3 loop is CASSYSAGTDHTGELFF. As DNA, the CDR3 is TGTGCCAGCAGTTACTCGGCCGGGACGGACCACACCGGGGAGCTGTTTTTT.